Following are 18 T cell receptor beta chains from one sample sequenced in a study of OX40 agonist ivuxolimab in advanced cancers. Some clones are missing from TCRdb's copy, which holds only in-frame ones; the method was immunoSEQ multiplex PCR. The sample holds around 62,000 clones, 86% seen once. Here the sequenced sample was CD4+ or CD8+ T cells sorted from blood, taken in a trial of the OX40 agonist ivuxolimab. The receptors come from an adult with an advanced solid tumor such as melanoma, head and neck, liver or kidney cancer.

The genes are TRBV30 and TRBJ2-1, with TRBD2 matching 9 bases. CDR3 length: 15 amino acids. V shed 3 bases and J 2 bases; nucleotides not matched to a gene: 5. Germline assignment: CDR1 GTSNPN and CDR2 SVGIG (reference sequence). CDR3 DNA: TGTGCCTGGAGGCGGCTAGCGGGAACCTACAATGAGCAGTTCTTC. Translating it yields CAWRRLAGTYNEQFF.

The chain links TRBV30 to TRBJ2-3; 10 bases map to TRBD2. The CDR3 loop spans 10 amino acids. With V trimmed by 5 bases and J by 10 bases, 0 bases remained unmatched. Per the germline V gene, CDR1 is GTSNPN and CDR2 is SVGIG (reference sequence). CDR3 coding DNA: TGTGCCTGGGGACTAGCGGCGCAGTATTTT. Translating gives CAWGLAAQYF.

This sequence joins TRBV6-5 and TRBJ1-1, with D possibly TRBD1 on 5 matching bases. The germline V gene encodes CDR1 MNHEY and CDR2 SVGAGI. V dropped 0 bases and J dropped 5 bases, with 13 bases sitting between them. This CDR3 is 15 amino acids long. The CDR3 here is CASSYSIGGLTEAFF. CDR3 DNA: TGTGCCAGCAGTTACTCAATCGGGGGTCTTACTGAAGCTTTCTTT.

With respect to this clone: Other DNA variants within this sample encode the same CDR3. The rearrangement joins TRBV5-6 to TRBJ2-5, with D uncertain. The germline V gene encodes CDR1 SGHDT and CDR2 YYEEEE. The CDR3 extends over 13 amino acids. V dropped 1 base and J dropped 5 bases, with 9 bases sitting between them. The chain's CDR3 is CASSLRSGETQYF. CDR3 bases: TGTGCCAGCAGCTTGAGGAGTGGTGAGACCCAGTACTTC.

The chain employs TRBV7-2 and TRBJ2-7; D call uncertain. The V gene's germline CDR1 is SGHTA and CDR2 FQGNSA. The ends were cut back, 6 bases at V and 6 bases at J, with 18 bases in the middle. This CDR3 is built from 14 residues. CDR3 protein: CASSKVGILGEQYF. The CDR3 nucleotides are TGTGCCAGCAGTAAAGTGGGGATCCTCGGCGAGCAGTACTTC. The full variable domain, with the rest looked up from reference TRBV7-2 and TRBJ2-7, is GAGVSQSPSNKVTEKGKDVELRCDPISGHTALYWYRQSLGQGLEFLIYFQGNSAPDKSGLPSDRFSAERTGGSVSTLTIQRTQQEDSAVYLCASSKVGILGEQYFGPGTRLTVT.

This sequence joins TRBV6-5 and TRBJ2-1, with 9 bases matching TRBD1. Trimming removed 0 bases from V and 4 bases from J; junction bases left unmatched: 4. The CDR3 is 16 amino acids. In germline, CDR1 is MNHEY, CDR2 SVGAGI. CDR3 coding DNA: TGTGCCAGCAGTTACTCGGGGACAGGGTTTTACAATGAGCAGTTCTTC. The encoded protein is CASSYSGTGFYNEQFF.

This clone occurred once. The V call is TRBV5-1, the J call TRBJ2-3; TRBD1 might be the D (7 bases). From germline, CDR1 is SGHRS and CDR2 YFSETQ. V lost 3 bases and J lost 4, with 12 bases in between. The CDR3 covers 14 residues. CDR3 nucleotide sequence: TGCGCCAGCAGCTCGGGGGACAGTGCAGATACGCAGTATTTT. It encodes CASSSGDSADTQYF.

V usage is TRBV15 and J usage is TRBJ2-7; D gene unclear. With 5 bases removed from V and 6 bases from J, the gap between germline ends came to 11 bases. Germline-derived CDR1 and CDR2 are LNHNV and YYDKDF (reference sequence). The CDR3 runs 12 residues. The chain's CDR3 is CATSSGESEQYF. CDR3 nucleotides: TGTGCCACCAGCTCCGGAGAGAGCGAGCAGTACTTC.

The CDR3 is CASSTPDRGFLDTQYF. The CDR3 DNA is TGTGCCAGTAGTACTCCTGACAGGGGGTTCTTAGATACGCAGTATTTT. This chain uses TRBV19 with TRBJ2-3; 9 nucleotides match TRBD1. CDR1 and CDR2 from the germline V gene are LNHDA and SQIVND (reference sequence). With 4 bases clipped from V and 5 bases from J, the junction kept 10 bases outside the gene matches. This CDR3 contains 16 residues.

This chain uses TRBV28 with TRBJ1-1; D gene unclear. The V and J ends lost 2 bases and 0 bases respectively, with 10 bases between them. Germline loops: CDR1 MDHEN, CDR2 SYDVKM. This CDR3 contains 15 residues. The CDR3 sequence: CASSLVGLLNTEAFF. The CDR3 nucleotides read TGTGCCAGCAGTTTAGTAGGGTTGTTGAACACTGAAGCTTTCTTT.

The CDR3 loop reads CASSPRRGSNEKLFF. DNA of the CDR3: TGTGCCAGCAGCCCTCGTCGGGGATCTAATGAAAAACTGTTTTTT. This chain joins TRBV7-8 and TRBJ1-4; D remains unclear. The V gene's germline CDR1 is SGHVS and CDR2 FQNEAQ. This CDR3 contains 15 residues. The V end was cut by 5 bases, the J end by 3 bases, with 13 bases between.

This clone occurred once. The chain joins TRBV4-3 to TRBJ2-3, with D perhaps TRBD2 (6 bases). Per the germline V gene, CDR1 is LGHNA and CDR2 is YSLEER. The length of the CDR3 is 14 residues. The V end was cut by 6 bases, the J end by 2 bases, with 12 bases between. CDR3 region: CASRRDLDTDTQYF. The CDR3 nucleotides read TGCGCCAGCAGGCGGGACTTAGACACAGATACGCAGTATTTT.

The chain combines TRBV6-5 with TRBJ2-7, with TRBD2 matching over 9 bases. In germline, CDR1 is MNHEY, CDR2 SVGAGI. Trimming cost V 6 bases and J 3 bases; bases outside gene matches: 9. The CDR3 extends over 15 amino acids. As DNA, the CDR3 is TGTGCCAGCAGCCCCGGGGGAGCGGGGGGCTACGAGCAGTACTTC. Amino acids: CASSPGGAGGYEQYF.

This clone turned up a few times. This chain joins TRBV7-9 and TRBJ2-7; perhaps TRBD1 as D (5 bases). The V end lost 4 bases, the J end lost 4 bases, and 11 bases lay between the germline ends. CDR3 length equals 13 residues. Germline lookup yields CDR1 SEHNR and CDR2 FQNEAQ (reference sequence). For the CDR3, the DNA is TGTGCCAGCAGCTCCTCGACAGAGTACGAGCAGTACTTC. Translating gives CASSSSTEYEQYF.

The genes are TRBV10-3 and TRBJ2-3; no clear D gene. The CDR3 sequence is 15 residues long. Germline V gene sequence: CDR1 ENHRY, CDR2 SYGVKD. V dropped 4 bases and J dropped 1 base, with 12 bases sitting between them. This chain's CDR3 is CAISGRKGGTDTQYF. CDR3 bases: TGTGCCATCAGTGGAAGGAAGGGTGGCACAGATACGCAGTATTTT.

The gene calls are TRBV11-1 and TRBJ2-3; D unresolved. The CDR3 covers 12 residues. In germline, CDR1 is SGHAT, CDR2 FQDESV (reference sequence). Trimming pared 1 base from V and 6 bases from J, leaving 5 bases between. In DNA form, the CDR3 reads TGTGCCAGCAGCTTAGGTGAGGATACGCAGTATTTT. Amino acids: CASSLGEDTQYF.

The gene calls are TRBV20-1 and TRBJ2-7, with D perhaps TRBD1 or TRBD2 (5 bases each). Trimming pared 6 bases from V and 4 bases from J, leaving 10 bases between. The CDR3 loop spans 11 amino acids. The V gene's germline CDR1 is DFQATT and CDR2 SNEGSKA (reference sequence). CDR3 nucleotides: TGCAGTGCAGGGGAGAGATACGAGCAGTACTTC. It is translated as CSAGERYEQYF.

The chain links TRBV30 to TRBJ1-1; 8 nucleotides match TRBD1. V shed 8 bases, J shed 4 bases, and the junction held 9 bases outside the gene matches. CDR1 and CDR2 from the germline V gene are GTSNPN and SVGIG (reference sequence). The CDR3 sequence is 13 residues long. The CDR3 DNA reads TGTGCCCGCGACAGGGGCTTTGCCACTGAAGCTTTCTTT. Translated: CARDRGFATEAFF.